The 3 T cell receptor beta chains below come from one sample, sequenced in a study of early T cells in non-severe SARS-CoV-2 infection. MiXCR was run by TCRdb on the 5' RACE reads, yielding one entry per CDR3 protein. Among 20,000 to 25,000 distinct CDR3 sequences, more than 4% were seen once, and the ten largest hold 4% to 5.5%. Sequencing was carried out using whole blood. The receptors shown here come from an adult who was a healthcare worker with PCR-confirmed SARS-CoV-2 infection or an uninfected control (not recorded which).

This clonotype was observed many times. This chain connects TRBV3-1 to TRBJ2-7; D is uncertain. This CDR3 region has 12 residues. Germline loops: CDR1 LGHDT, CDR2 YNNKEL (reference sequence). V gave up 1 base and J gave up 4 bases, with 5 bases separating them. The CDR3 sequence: CASSQVGYEQYF. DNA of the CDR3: TGTGCCAGCAGCCAAGTAGGATACGAGCAGTACTTC.

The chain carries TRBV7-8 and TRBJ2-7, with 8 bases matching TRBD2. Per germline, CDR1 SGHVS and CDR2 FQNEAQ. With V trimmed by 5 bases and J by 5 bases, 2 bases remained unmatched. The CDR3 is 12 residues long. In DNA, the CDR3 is TGTGCCAGCAGCAGGACTAGCAACGAGCAGTACTTC. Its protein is CASSRTSNEQYF.

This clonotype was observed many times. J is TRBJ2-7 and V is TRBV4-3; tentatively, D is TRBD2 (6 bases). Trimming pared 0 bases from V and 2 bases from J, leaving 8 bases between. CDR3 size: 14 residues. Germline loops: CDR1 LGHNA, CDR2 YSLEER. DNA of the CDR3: TGCGCCAGCAGCCAAGAGGAGGGGACCTACGAGCAGTACTTC. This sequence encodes CASSQEEGTYEQYF.